This TCR beta chain was identified in a study of vaccination and CD4 T cells after COVID-19 (dated 2022 in TCRdb). About the investigation overall: The convalescent cohort included six males and four females, with two Hispanic individuals, seven Caucasians, two Asians and one multiracial person. Participants received two doses of either the Pfizer-BioNTech BNT162b2 vaccine (n=8) or the Moderna mRNA-1273 vaccine (n=2). Post-COVID blood samples from convalescent patients were collected a median of roughly 100 days after diagnosis, with a range of roughly 30 to 161 days. Post-vaccine blood samples were obtained a median of roughly 75 days after the second vaccine dose, with a range of about 13 to 250 days. Culture stimuli were overlapping spike peptide pools from SARS-CoV-2 and from the common cold coronaviruses HCoV-NL63, HCoV-OC43 and HCoV-229E. Control cultures received a CEFX viral epitope pool as the positive control, an HIV-1 Nef peptide pool as the negative control, or no peptide. The spike-specific CD4+ TCR repertoire was compared before and after mRNA vaccination in over 9 COVID-19 convalescent patients and a few infection-naive healthy vaccine recipients. At the TCR clonotype level, an earlier paper using these donors assessed memory CD4+ T cell crossreactivity between SARS-CoV-2 and common cold coronavirus spike proteins. General findings and caveats noted by the study authors: Only a relatively small number of convalescent patients were included in the study, and early timepoints following natural infection were not analyzed. Although the median number of SARS-CoV-2-reactive clonotypes went up from approximately 20 after infection to 38 after vaccination, the increase was not significant. In convalescent patients, a median about 86% of post-vaccine SARS-CoV-2-reactive clones were detected only after vaccination, and vaccine-specific priming was suggested by this finding. Nearly all vaccine-specific clones in convalescent patients (304 of 307) were mono-reactive for SARS-CoV-2 spike rather than cross-reactive with common cold coronaviruses.

Note on this clonotype: No antigen is known for it. No per-base quality is available; no much larger clone lies one base away.

The library was made by PCR. DNA from cultured CD4+ T cells was subjected to TCR sequencing with the Oncomine TCR Beta short-read assay at the Johns Hopkins FTIC core. The QIAamp micro DNA kit was used to extract genomic DNA from the cultured CD4+ T cells. Oncomine TCR Beta libraries from cultured CD4+ T cells were pooled using unique dual indexes and sequenced on an Illumina iSeq 100. Per the original workflow: Non-productive sequences were filtered out, and CDR3s that did not start with C, did not end with F or W, or were shorter than 7 amino acids were discarded. Antigen-specific clonotypes were identified using the MANAFEST web application through comparison of peptide-stimulated wells with reference and other culture wells. Positive clones required FDR below 0.05, an odds ratio above 5, and productive frequency above 0.1% in at least two of three replicate wells. Clonotypes that were significantly expanded in both SARS-CoV-2 spike wells and at least one common cold coronavirus spike condition were defined as cross-reactive. Similarity between CDR3 sequences was evaluated in R version 3.6.1 using Levenshtein distances (stringdist) and unrooted phylogenetic trees (ape). TCRdb reprocessing: public reads trimmed at Q25 with fastp, clones called with MiXCR, in-frame beta chains kept. Duplicate CDR3 protein sequences are folded into a single record with the most common DNA and genes. TCRdb's processing, not the authors' own work, is the source of the V and J calls. This sample holds 7,000 or so distinct CDR3 sequences; roughly 43% were observed only once. The top ten hold about 25% of the sample.

Including the terminal cysteine and phenylalanine, the CDR3 comprises 13 residues. The only DNA kept is the CDR3, 39 bases in frame from the first base. As encoded in the germline V gene, CDR1 is SGHRS while CDR2 is YFSETQ. Trimming at the junction amounts to 4 bases on V and 2 bases on J, and the germline ends lie 7 bases apart. Sample treatment or condition, as interpreted from the label and publication: roughly ten-day PBMC culture with coronavirus spike peptide pools or control peptides (ViraFEST assay). CD4+ T cells from unexposed donors were collected before the COVID-19 pandemic (2011-2018). The ViraFEST assay was used in the study, in which antigen-specific T cells were expanded with peptide pools and expanded clonotypes were subsequently identified by TCR sequencing. About 2 million PBMCs per well were cultured in IMDM with roughly 4.8% human AB serum and approximately 9.8 IU/ml IL-2, plus 10 ug/ml peptide pools. On days 3 and 7, half of the culture medium was replaced with fresh IL-2-containing medium. CD4+ T cells were isolated after approximately 10 days of culture through negative selection using the EasySep CD4+ T cell isolation kit. Unexposed donor CD4+ T cells were tested for reactivity to SARS-CoV-2 S and N and four common cold coronavirus spike pools, as cell number allowed. PBMCs were separated from whole blood using Ficoll-Paque Plus gradient centrifugation and then either used fresh or cryopreserved at -140C. Culture conditions were generally each tested in triplicate wells. The leukapheresis product used for the unexposed donors was purchased from a commercial source.

This clonotype was sampled from a human donor in good health. The V and J segments used are TRBV5-1 and TRBJ1-5; the D gene remains uncertain. Sequenced: CD4+ T cells from blood, cultured in vitro. The nucleotide sequence is given as TGCGCCAGCAGCCCTATAGGCAATCAGCCCCAGCATTTT. This is translated as CASSPIGNQPQHF.